One sample yielded the 31 T cell receptor beta chains listed below, sequenced in a study of blood T cell repertoires in COVID-19. Sequencing was performed with immunoSEQ multiplex PCR; in TCRdb, only in-frame clones are kept and a portion is missing. The sample contains about 370,000 clones, 89% of which appear only once. The material sequenced was peripheral blood. The receptors were sampled from a woman under 40 with COVID-19, enrolled during active disease.

The V gene is TRBV28, the J gene TRBJ2-2; no definite D call. The ends were cut back, 2 bases at V and 6 bases at J, with 7 bases in the middle. Germline CDR1 and CDR2: MDHEN and SYDVKM. The CDR3 is 13 amino acids. CDR3 region: CASSLAASGELFF. The CDR3, as DNA: TGTGCCAGCAGTTTAGCGGCTTCCGGGGAGCTGTTTTTT. The complete variable domain, with remaining parts taken from reference TRBV28 and TRBJ2-2, reads DVKVTQSSRYLVKRTGEKVFLECVQDMDHENMFWYRQDPGLGLRLIYFSYDVKMKEKGDIPEGYSVSREKKERFSLILESASTNQTSMYLCASSLAASGELFFGEGSRLTVL.

This clone was seen once. The rearrangement links TRBV7-2 to TRBJ2-1, with a tentative D call TRBD1 (6 bases). Germline CDR1 SGHTA, CDR2 FQGNSA. V was clipped by 5 bases and J by 1 base, with 12 bases between them. CDR3 length: 15 amino acids. In DNA, the CDR3 is TGTGCCAGCAGCGCTGACAGGCGATCCTACAATGAGCAGTTCTTC. The encoded protein is CASSADRRSYNEQFF. Using reference TRBV7-2 and TRBJ2-1 for the parts outside the CDR3, the full variable domain is GAGVSQSPSNKVTEKGKDVELRCDPISGHTALYWYRQSLGQGLEFLIYFQGNSAPDKSGLPSDRFSAERTGGSVSTLTIQRTQQEDSAVYLCASSADRRSYNEQFFGPGTRLTVL.

The chain couples TRBV21-1 to TRBJ2-7; the table calls TRBD1, which could not be checked here. TRBV21-1 is tagged as a pseudogene. The CDR3 contains 19 residues. CDR3 sequence: CASSKDRSPGQCSSYEQYV. CDR3 in DNA: TGTGCCAGCAGCAAAGACCGGTCCCCAGGGCAATGTAGTTCCTACGAGCAGTACGTC.

The chain links TRBV18 to TRBJ1-1; D possibly corresponds to TRBD1 (5 bases). Germline CDR1 reads KGHSH; CDR2 reads LQKENI. V shed 3 bases and J shed 1 base, with 9 bases lying between them. This CDR3 has 14 residues. The CDR3 spells CASSPAGSNTEAFF. CDR3 nucleotide sequence: TGTGCCAGCTCACCGGCAGGGTCGAACACTGAAGCTTTCTTT.

The chain combines TRBV11-1 with TRBJ1-6; the D gene is possibly TRBD1 (5 bases). CDR3 size: 15 residues. Per the germline V gene, CDR1 is SGHAT and CDR2 is FQDESV (reference sequence). Trimming stripped 7 bases from V and 0 bases from J, with 10 bases between. CDR3 nucleotide sequence: TGTGCCAGCAAGGTCGACAGCTCCTATAATTCACCCCTCCACTTT. It translates to CASKVDSSYNSPLHF.

The CDR3 protein is CASSQDGGSDYEQYF. The CDR3 region has the DNA TGCGCCAGCAGCCAAGACGGAGGGAGTGACTACGAGCAGTACTTC. This chain links TRBV4-3 with TRBJ2-7, with D tentatively TRBD2 (6 bases). The CDR3 loop spans 15 amino acids. V was shortened by 0 bases and J by 3 bases, with 12 bases between the two germline ends. Germline assignment: CDR1 LGHNA and CDR2 YSLEER.

The V and J genes are TRBV12-3 or TRBV12-4 and TRBJ1-2; D call uncertain. The V gene lost 1 base and the J gene lost 7 bases, with 10 bases spanning the gap. The CDR3 is 13 residues long. The CDR3 bases are TGTGCCAGCAGTTTAGGTGCGGTGTCTGGCTACACCTTC. This encodes CASSLGAVSGYTF.

The chain joins TRBV2 to TRBJ1-4; D is perhaps TRBD1 (5 bases). The germline gives CDR1 SNHLY, CDR2 FYNNEI. This CDR3 contains 15 residues. V dropped 6 bases and J dropped 5 bases, with 16 bases sitting between them. CDR3 protein: CASSDTTGENEKLFF. CDR3 sequence (DNA): TGTGCCAGCAGCGATACAACAGGAGAGAATGAAAAACTGTTTTTT.

This sequence joins TRBV5-1 and TRBJ2-3; 11 bases are a match to TRBD1. Germline values: CDR1 SGHRS, CDR2 YFSETQ. Unmatched junction bases numbered 9, after V lost 4 bases and J lost 5 bases. This CDR3 region has 16 residues. CDR3 DNA sequence: TGCGCCAGCAGCGTGGAAGCGGGGACAGGGGGAGATACGCAGTATTTT. Translated, it gives CASSVEAGTGGDTQYF.

This sequence joins TRBV2 and TRBJ1-6; no clear D. From germline, CDR1 is SNHLY and CDR2 FYNNEI. V lost 7 bases to trimming and J lost 10 bases, with 20 bases between them. The CDR3 loop spans 15 amino acids. The CDR3 DNA sequence: TGTGCCAGCAATGGGCAGGCGGGCAGCAGGTCACCCCTCCACTTT. Residues: CASNGQAGSRSPLHF.

This clone is a singleton in its sample. The CDR3 loop reads CASFPIKKRSYGYTF. The CDR3 DNA follows: TGTGCCAGCTTTCCAATAAAGAAAAGGAGCTATGGCTACACCTTC. The genes are TRBV28 and TRBJ1-2; D uncertain. Looked up from germline, CDR1 is MDHEN and CDR2 is SYDVKM. The CDR3 is 15 amino acids. The V and J ends lost 8 bases and 4 bases respectively, with 20 bases between them.

This CDR3 is CASTSTGPTSYEQYF. The CDR3 DNA reads as TGTGCCAGCACCTCAACAGGGCCTACTTCCTACGAGCAGTACTTC. The chain is built from TRBV6-6 and TRBJ2-7; TRBD1 might be the D (6 bases). The V end lost 7 bases, the J end lost 1 base, and 17 bases lay between the germline ends. Germline CDR1 MNHNY, CDR2 SVGAGI (reference sequence). The CDR3 sequence is 15 residues long.

This clone was seen just once. V is TRBV19 and J is TRBJ1-2; the D is unclear. Germline assignment: CDR1 LNHDA and CDR2 SQIVND (reference sequence). The CDR3 spans 14 residues. V dropped 5 bases and J dropped 3 bases, with 13 bases sitting between them. CDR3 DNA: TGTGCCAGTAGTGCCCCTAAACGGGACTATGGCTACACCTTC. Protein product: CASSAPKRDYGYTF. Full variable domain (remainder filled in from reference TRBV19 and TRBJ1-2): DGGITQSPKYLFRKEGQNVTLSCEQNLNHDAMYWYRQDPGQGLRLIYYSQIVNDFQKGDIAEGYSVSREKKESFPLTVTSAQKNPTAFYLCASSAPKRDYGYTFGSGTRLTVV.

The chain is built from TRBV7-2 and TRBJ2-3; a possible D gene is TRBD1 (5 bases). Germline-derived CDR1 and CDR2 are SGHTA and FQGNSA. The germline V and J ends were trimmed by 1 base and 6 bases, with 11 bases remaining between them. The CDR3 sequence is 14 residues long. CDR3: CASSLDRSRDTQYF. The CDR3 region has the DNA TGTGCCAGCAGCTTAGACAGGTCTAGGGATACGCAGTATTTT.

CDR3 protein: CASSTLTGTGANVLTF. CDR3 DNA sequence: TGTGCCAGCAGCACCCTGACAGGGACTGGGGCCAACGTCCTGACTTTC. The rearrangement links TRBV7-6 to TRBJ2-6, with 7 bases fitting TRBD1. The V and J ends lost 5 bases and 2 bases, in that order; junction bases with no gene match: 6. The CDR3 sequence is 16 residues long. CDR1 SGHVS and CDR2 FNYEAQ come from the germline V gene.

The chain carries TRBV7-9 and TRBJ1-4; 10 bases line up with TRBD1. V trimming: 6 bases; J trimming: 6 bases; junction bases outside the gene matches: 7. Germline assignment: CDR1 SEHNR and CDR2 FQNEAQ (reference sequence). This CDR3 contains 15 residues. The CDR3 bases are TGTGCCAGCAGTCATACCGGGACAGGGGATGAAAAACTGTTTTTT. Protein: CASSHTGTGDEKLFF.

The chain combines TRBV6-1 with TRBJ1-6; unclear D gene. Trimming took 2 bases from V and 5 from J, leaving 4 bases between them. CDR3 length: 13 amino acids. The germline CDR1 and CDR2 sequences are MNHNS and SASEGT. The DNA for the CDR3 is TGTGCCAGCAGTGAACACAATAATTCACCCCTCCACTTT. Amino acid sequence: CASSEHNNSPLHF.

CDR3 sequence reads: CASSPDRLTYEQYF. The CDR3, as DNA: TGTGCCAGCAGTCCTGACAGGCTAACCTACGAGCAGTACTTC. The V gene is TRBV27, the J gene TRBJ2-7, with a possible D match to TRBD1 (6 bases). Trimming cost V 5 bases and J 2 bases, with 13 bases left between them. The CDR3 runs to 14 residues. Germline V gene lookup returns CDR1 MNHEY and CDR2 SMNVEV (reference sequence).

The chain employs TRBV20-1 and TRBJ1-1; D unclear. V was trimmed by 3 bases and J by 3 bases, leaving 14 bases between them. The CDR3 consists of 14 residues. Germline V gives CDR1 DFQATT, CDR2 SNEGSKA (reference sequence). CDR3 nucleotide sequence: TGCAGTGCTAGTAGGGCACCGAGGGACACTGAAGCTTTCTTT. Translating it yields CSASRAPRDTEAFF.

The chain employs TRBV6-1 and TRBJ2-3; TRBD2 matches at 8 bases. The length of the CDR3 is 16 residues. CDR1 and CDR2 (germline): MNHNS, SASEGT. V lost 1 base to trimming and J lost 2 bases; unmatched junction nucleotides: 5. CDR3 nucleotide sequence: TGTGCCAGCAGTGAAGGACTAGCGAGAGACACAGATACGCAGTATTTT. It specifies CASSEGLARDTDTQYF.

V is TRBV2 and J is TRBJ2-3, with D possibly TRBD2 on 5 matching bases. Germline V gene lookup returns CDR1 SNHLY and CDR2 FYNNEI. The CDR3 loop spans 16 amino acids. V was pared by 7 bases and J by 1 base, with 18 bases between. For the CDR3, the DNA is TGTGCCAGCACCGCGGGCCTAGCTCTTCGCACAGATACGCAGTATTTT. Residues: CASTAGLALRTDTQYF.

This rearrangement joins TRBV2 to TRBJ2-2, with a tentative D call TRBD2 (7 bases). Deletions cut 6 bases from V and 3 bases from J, with 11 bases between. The CDR3 length is 14 residues. Germline CDR1 and CDR2: SNHLY and FYNNEI. The CDR3 protein is CASRGGADTGELFF. Here the CDR3 DNA reads TGTGCCAGCAGAGGGGGGGCGGACACCGGGGAGCTGTTTTTT.

V gene TRBV29-1 combines with J gene TRBJ1-1; 8 bases fit TRBD1. Trimming removed 4 bases from V and 1 base from J; junction bases left unmatched: 5. The CDR3 consists of 14 residues. Germline loops: CDR1 SQVTM, CDR2 ANQGSEA. CDR3 amino acids: CSVGGDRKNTEAFF. The CDR3 DNA reads as TGCAGCGTTGGGGGGGACAGGAAGAACACTGAAGCTTTCTTT.

This chain links TRBV7-9 with TRBJ2-5; a possible D gene is TRBD1 (7 bases). Germline V gives CDR1 SEHNR, CDR2 FQNEAQ (reference sequence). The V gene lost 3 bases and the J gene lost 5 bases, with 13 bases spanning the gap. There are 14 residues in the CDR3. The CDR3 region has the DNA TGTGCCAGCAGCTTTAAACAGGGGAGGGAGACCCAGTACTTC. It codes for CASSFKQGRETQYF.

This sequence joins TRBV3-1 (or the pseudogene TRBV3-2) and TRBJ1-6; weak D call: TRBD1 (5 bases). The CDR3 consists of 16 residues. The V gene lost 2 bases and the J gene lost 9 bases, with 17 bases spanning the gap. CDR1 is LGHDT and CDR2 is YNNKEL in the germline V gene (reference sequence). DNA for the CDR3: TGTGCCAGCAGCCAAAGTCTCGGGGGAGGCCGTTCACCCCTCCACTTT. It yields the protein CASSQSLGGGRSPLHF.

The rearrangement uses TRBV28 and TRBJ1-2; 7 nucleotides agree with TRBD1. Trimming at V came to 5 bases and at J to 5 bases, leaving 14 bases not matched to a gene. CDR1 and CDR2 (germline): MDHEN, SYDVKM. The CDR3 is 16 amino acids. CDR3 DNA sequence: TGTGCCAGCAGTCCTGCCCGCGGGACAGACCTATATGGCTACACCTTC. The encoded protein is CASSPARGTDLYGYTF.

The chain is built from TRBV13 and TRBJ1-1; 9 positions agree with TRBD1. Trimming at V came to 4 bases and at J to 3 bases, leaving 3 bases not matched to a gene. CDR3 length: 14 amino acids. Germline CDR1 and CDR2: PRHDT and FYEKMQ (reference sequence). The CDR3: CASSSGTGHTEAFF. The CDR3 DNA sequence: TGTGCCAGCAGCTCAGGGACAGGGCACACTGAAGCTTTCTTT.

In this sample, this clone turned up once. The rearrangement links TRBV19 to TRBJ2-4, with D maybe TRBD2 (6 bases). From germline, CDR1 is LNHDA and CDR2 SQIVND (reference sequence). This CDR3 is built from 16 residues. Trimming cost V 1 base and J 2 bases, with 12 bases left between them. As DNA, the CDR3 is TGTGCCAGTAGTATAGGAGCGGCGGGGACCAAAAACATTCAGTACTTC. Amino acids: CASSIGAAGTKNIQYF.

This sequence joins TRBV6-5 and TRBJ1-2; 8 bases are shared with TRBD1. This CDR3 comprises 13 residues. The J segment lost 4 bases and the V segment lost 5 bases, leaving 3 bases of the junction unmatched. Germline CDR1 reads MNHEY; CDR2 reads SVGAGI. CDR3 bases: TGTGCCAGCAGTAGGGACAGGCGCTATGGCTACACCTTC. This translates into CASSRDRRYGYTF.

The V gene is TRBV6-1, the J gene TRBJ1-5, with TRBD1 identical over 9 bases. The CDR3 has 18 amino acids. Germline lookup yields CDR1 MNHNS and CDR2 SASEGT. With 0 bases clipped from V and 2 bases from J, the junction kept 8 bases outside the gene matches. Written as DNA, the CDR3 is TGTGCCAGCAGTGAAGCACAGGGGGCAATATACGGCAATCAGCCCCAGCATTTT. Translation gives CASSEAQGAIYGNQPQHF.

Points on this clone: The same CDR3 arises from other DNA sequences in this sample as well. This chain uses TRBV6-5 with TRBJ2-7, with TRBD1 matching over 10 bases. Per the germline V gene, CDR1 is MNHEY and CDR2 is SVGAGI. This CDR3 region has 14 residues. Trimming removed 2 bases from V and 2 bases from J; junction bases left unmatched: 0. The chain's CDR3 is CASSYGTGAYEQYF. CDR3 bases: TGTGCCAGCAGTTACGGGACAGGGGCCTACGAGCAGTACTTC.